This T cell receptor beta chain was profiled in a study of T cell responses to AZD1222 COVID-19 vaccine. Germline assignment: CDR1 MNHEY and CDR2 SVGAGI. V was clipped by 4 bases and J by 6 bases, with 10 bases between them. This CDR3 spans 12 amino acids. This table comes from immunoSEQ multiplex PCR, and its TCRdb copy is limited to in-frame clones, with some not included. The repertoire holds 75,000 to 100,000 clones, with about 90% as singletons. The TCR was taken from an adult in good health. This sample comprised peripheral blood, obtained on day 0 of AZD1222 vaccination. The J gene is TRBJ2-7, the V gene TRBV6-5, with D possibly being TRBD2 (7 bases). CDR3 loop: CASSWGGAEQYF. The CDR3, as DNA: TGTGCCAGCAGTTGGGGGGGGGCCGAGCAGTACTTC.